This TCR beta chain originates from a study of blood T cell repertoires in COVID-19. V was pared by 0 bases and J by 3 bases, with 11 bases between. Germline V CDR1 and CDR2: SGHVS, FNYEAQ. This CDR3 region has 15 residues. Method: immunoSEQ multiplex PCR; TCRdb's copy keeps in-frame clones and lacks some. This sample has 450,000 to 500,000 clones, with approximately 85% found just once. The clonotype was recovered from a human donor in a cohort sampled during active COVID-19. Sample: peripheral blood. The J gene is TRBJ2-5, the V gene TRBV7-6; TRBD2 might be the D (6 bases). Here the CDR3 reads CASSLAEGSEETQYF. The CDR3, as DNA: TGTGCCAGCAGCTTAGCGGAGGGGAGTGAAGAGACCCAGTACTTC.